This note documents a single T cell receptor beta chain sequence. This entry comes from a study of T cell changes during pregnancy in multiple sclerosis. Clones were read by immunoSEQ multiplex PCR, and TCRdb kept only the in-frame ones, dropping some. In the table there are tens of thousands of clones, about nine tenths of which are singletons. Between the trimmed V and J ends, which lost 2 bases and 6 bases, there was a span of 16 bases. This CDR3 is 15 amino acids long. Germline values: CDR1 MDHEN, CDR2 SYDVKM. This chain connects TRBV28 to TRBJ1-2; D may be TRBD1 (5 bases). The material was CD4+ T cells from peripheral blood mononuclear cells, obtained before pregnancy. The sequence was collected from a female donor with multiple sclerosis, enrolled in a pregnancy study. The CDR3 DNA is TGTGCCAGCAGTTTAGGAGGGGTTGGATTGGATGGCTACACCTTC. Amino acids: CASSLGGVGLDGYTF.